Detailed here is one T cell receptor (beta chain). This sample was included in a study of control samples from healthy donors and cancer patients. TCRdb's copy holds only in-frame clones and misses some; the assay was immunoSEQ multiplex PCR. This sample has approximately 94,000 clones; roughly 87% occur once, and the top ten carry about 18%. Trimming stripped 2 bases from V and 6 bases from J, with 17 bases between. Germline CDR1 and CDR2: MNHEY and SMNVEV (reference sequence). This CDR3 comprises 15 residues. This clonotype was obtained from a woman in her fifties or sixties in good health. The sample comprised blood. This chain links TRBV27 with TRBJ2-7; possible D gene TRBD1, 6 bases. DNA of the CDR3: TGTGCCAGCAGTTTAGACAAACAGGGTCCCACCGAGCAGTACGTC. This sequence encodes CASSLDKQGPTEQYV.